Listed here are 7 T cell receptor beta chains from one sample, sequenced in a study of T cell changes during pregnancy in multiple sclerosis. The table came from immunoSEQ multiplex PCR; TCRdb's copy has only in-frame clones and leaves some out. The table shows 42,000 or so clones, with 90% occurring only once. The sequenced sample was CD8+ T cells from peripheral blood mononuclear cells, obtained in the first trimester of pregnancy. These receptor sequences come from a female donor with multiple sclerosis, enrolled in a pregnancy study.

The chain combines TRBV27 with TRBJ1-5; 9 bases are a match to TRBD1. CDR3 length equals 20 residues. The J segment lost 3 bases and the V segment lost 2 bases, leaving 17 bases of the junction unmatched. Germline V gene lookup returns CDR1 MNHEY and CDR2 SMNVEV (reference sequence). CDR3 region: CASSLRTGEQGRPHNQPQHF. The CDR3 region has the DNA TGTGCCAGCAGTTTAAGGACAGGGGAACAAGGAAGGCCCCACAATCAGCCCCAGCATTTT.

The chain recombines TRBV7-9 with TRBJ1-2, with D possibly being TRBD1 (6 bases). Trimming left V 5 bases short and J 0 bases short, with 16 bases between. Germline values: CDR1 SEHNR, CDR2 FQNEAQ (reference sequence). This CDR3 comprises 16 residues. The CDR3 loop reads CASSPAGAEPNYGYTF. As DNA, the CDR3 is TGTGCCAGCAGCCCCGCAGGGGCAGAACCTAACTATGGCTACACCTTC.

A remark on this clone: The junction shows a germline mismatch at one end, possibly a read error. The rearrangement joins TRBV19 to TRBJ2-2; possibly TRBD1 for D (6 bases). This CDR3 contains 16 residues. Looked up from germline, CDR1 is LNHDA and CDR2 is SQIVND (reference sequence). The CDR3 sequence is CASSIDWDTNTWELFF. CDR3 sequence (DNA): TGTGCCAGTAGTATAGATTGGGACACCAACACCTGGGAGCTGTTTTTT.

This sequence joins TRBV27 and TRBJ2-1; 10 bases agree with TRBD2. The CDR3 runs 16 residues. After removal of 0 bases from V and 3 bases from J, the junction contained 2 bases not matched to a gene. CDR1 is MNHEY and CDR2 is SMNVEV in the germline V gene (reference sequence). In DNA, the CDR3 is TGTGCCAGCAGTTTATCGAGCGGGAGGGGCTACAATGAGCAGTTCTTC. This encodes CASSLSSGRGYNEQFF.

The chain links TRBV5-6 to TRBJ2-5, with 11 bases aligning to TRBD2. This CDR3 has 14 residues. Germline values: CDR1 SGHDT, CDR2 YYEEEE. The ends lost 4 bases at V and 13 bases at J; junction bases unmatched: 12. The CDR3 region is CASSVTSGTPFGYF. The CDR3 DNA sequence: TGTGCCAGCAGCGTGACTAGCGGGACCCCGTTTGGGTACTTC.

This clone was observed a single time. The V call is TRBV19, the J call TRBJ1-2; tentative D call: TRBD1 (6 bases). Trimming pared 2 bases from V and 3 bases from J, leaving 10 bases between. Germline CDR1 and CDR2: LNHDA and SQIVND (reference sequence). The CDR3 consists of 14 residues. As DNA, the CDR3 is TGTGCCAGTAGTATACAGGGGCGCGACTATGGCTACACCTTC. Amino acids: CASSIQGRDYGYTF.

The rearrangement uses TRBV15 and TRBJ1-5; D is possibly TRBD1 (5 bases). V gave up 0 bases and J gave up 3 bases, with 9 bases separating them. This CDR3 has 15 amino acids. Germline V lookup: CDR1 LNHNV, CDR2 YYDKDF (reference sequence). CDR3 region: CATSRDRGVNQPQHF. Written as DNA, the CDR3 is TGTGCCACCAGCAGAGATCGGGGGGTCAATCAGCCCCAGCATTTT.